These 16 T cell receptor beta chains originate from one sample sequenced in a study of shared clonotypes between healthy human individuals (dated by TCRdb to 2020 to 2022). Library method: the immunoSEQ multiplex PCR assay. TCRdb took this table from immuneACCESS and kept in-frame rearrangements with V and J called. Such tables lack part of the clones; where checked against another copy, unresolved V genes explain under half of the gap, and the rest is unexplained. The sample yields about 680,000 clones; 92% were counted once. The ten biggest clones cover approximately 24% of the sample. For the CD8 naive samples, CD45RO-negative cells were positively selected for CCR7, yielding a CD45RA+CCR7+ population from which TemRA cells were excluded. Sequenced material: naive CD8+ T cells sorted from blood. The cell subset or site label of this sample denotes: CD45RA+CCR7+. These receptors were collected from a man aged 30-40 years in good health.

V gene TRBV19 combines with J gene TRBJ2-7, with D perhaps given as TRBD1 or TRBD2 (7 bases each). This CDR3 has 15 residues. Per germline, CDR1 LNHDA and CDR2 SQIVND (reference sequence). V lost 5 bases and J lost 1, with 15 bases in between. The CDR3 bases are TGTGCCAGTAGTCCCTCAGGGGGGGTTTCCTACGAGCAGTACTTC. Translating it yields CASSPSGGVSYEQYF.

The rearrangement links TRBV5-6 to TRBJ1-1; D ambiguous. CDR3 size: 12 residues. V was trimmed by 2 bases and J by 4 bases, leaving 6 bases between them. Germline CDR1 and CDR2: SGHDT and YYEEEE. The CDR3 DNA is TGTGCCAGCAGCTTCATGGGCACTGAAGCTTTCTTT. Protein sequence: CASSFMGTEAFF.

The V call is TRBV10-2, the J call TRBJ2-7, with D tentatively TRBD2 (5 bases). From germline, CDR1 is WSHSY and CDR2 SAAADI. V lost 4 bases to trimming and J lost 2 bases, with 12 bases between them. The CDR3 sequence is 14 residues long. The CDR3 loop reads CASSGPPGTYEQYF. Here the CDR3 DNA reads TGCGCCAGCAGTGGCCCCCCGGGAACCTACGAGCAGTACTTC.

J is TRBJ1-5 and V is TRBV6-5; tentative D call: TRBD1 (5 bases). The CDR3 contains 15 residues. V lost 0 bases and J 7 bases, leaving 13 bases between the germline ends. Looked up from germline, CDR1 is MNHEY and CDR2 is SVGAGI. The CDR3 sequence: CASSYSTAGTQPQHF. The CDR3 DNA reads TGTGCCAGCAGTTACTCGACAGCAGGGACCCAGCCCCAGCATTTT.

The chain joins TRBV6-5 to TRBJ1-2, with no clear D. The CDR3 covers 13 residues. V was trimmed by 2 bases and J by 4 bases, leaving 8 bases between them. CDR1 is MNHEY, CDR2 SVGAGI, per germline. CDR3 amino acids: CASSYPPGYGYTF. CDR3 nucleotide sequence: TGTGCCAGCAGTTACCCGCCTGGCTATGGCTACACCTTC.

The genes are TRBV4-3 and TRBJ2-5; 7 nucleotides align to TRBD2. This CDR3 comprises 16 residues. With V trimmed by 0 bases and J by 7 bases, 11 bases remained unmatched. Germline CDR1 and CDR2: LGHNA and YSLEER. For the CDR3, the DNA is TGCGCCAGCAGCCAAGATGAGGGAGGGCGTAGGGGGACCCAGTACTTC. Its protein is CASSQDEGGRRGTQYF.

This clone has a single count. V gene TRBV30 combines with J gene TRBJ1-1, with D possibly TRBD1 on 5 matching bases. The germline gives CDR1 GTSNPN, CDR2 SVGIG (reference sequence). V shed 7 bases and J shed 3 bases, with 15 bases lying between them. The CDR3 length is 13 residues. This CDR3 reads CAFLGGSDTEAFF. The CDR3 DNA reads as TGTGCCTTTCTGGGGGGGTCGGACACTGAAGCTTTCTTT.

The chain uses TRBV29-1 and TRBJ1-1; 7 bases are shared with TRBD1. Germline lookup yields CDR1 SQVTM and CDR2 ANQGSEA. V lost 3 bases and J lost 1; bases outside the gene matches: 5. There are 14 residues in the CDR3. The CDR3 spells CSVEDRRKNTEAFF. Here the CDR3 DNA reads TGCAGCGTTGAGGACAGGAGAAAGAACACTGAAGCTTTCTTT.

The rearrangement joins TRBV6-6 to TRBJ2-7; possible D gene TRBD2, 5 bases. The ends were cut back, 8 bases at V and 4 bases at J, with 18 bases in the middle. Germline V gene data show CDR1 as MNHNY and CDR2 as SVGAGI (reference sequence). The CDR3 is 14 amino acids. The CDR3 sequence is CASGKRETQYEQYF. The CDR3 DNA is TGTGCCAGCGGAAAGAGGGAGACTCAATACGAGCAGTACTTC.

The V gene is TRBV4-1, the J gene TRBJ2-5; 13 positions agree with TRBD2. Per germline, CDR1 MGHRA and CDR2 YSYEKL. V shed 4 bases, J shed 5 bases, and the junction held 10 bases outside the gene matches. This CDR3 is 17 amino acids long. CDR3 nucleotides: TGCGCCAGCAGCCTACAACTAGCGGGAGGGCCTGGGGAGACCCAGTACTTC. It is translated as CASSLQLAGGPGETQYF.

V gene TRBV10-3 combines with J gene TRBJ2-7; D gene uncertain. The CDR3 sequence is 13 residues long. CDR1 is ENHRY and CDR2 is SYGVKD in the germline V gene. V lost 2 bases, J lost 4 bases, and 9 bases lay in between. The CDR3 DNA reads TGTGCCATCAGTGAGCCAATATTGTACGAGCAGTACTTC. Protein product: CAISEPILYEQYF.

The V call is TRBV10-3, the J call TRBJ2-1, with 11 bases matching TRBD2. The germline gives CDR1 ENHRY, CDR2 SYGVKD. The CDR3 extends over 19 amino acids. V lost 3 bases to trimming and J lost 8 bases; unmatched junction nucleotides: 18. CDR3 sequence: CAISDEVSGRAGLIDEQFF. The CDR3 nucleotides are TGTGCCATCAGTGATGAGGTTAGCGGGAGGGCCGGTCTCATCGATGAGCAGTTCTTC.

The rearrangement links TRBV27 to TRBJ2-7; 7 nucleotides match TRBD2. This CDR3 is 15 amino acids long. V trimming: 9 bases; J trimming: 5 bases; junction bases outside the gene matches: 16. Germline CDR1 and CDR2: MNHEY and SMNVEV (reference sequence). This CDR3 reads CASKPLASGYDEQYF. DNA for the CDR3: TGTGCCAGTAAACCTCTAGCTAGCGGTTATGACGAGCAGTACTTC.

In the case of this clone: The same CDR3 also results from other DNA sequences found in this sample. The chain combines TRBV6-6 with TRBJ2-3; D uncertain. V was cut by 0 bases and J by 4 bases, with 2 bases left in between. The CDR3 has 12 amino acids. Germline loops: CDR1 MNHNY, CDR2 SVGAGI (reference sequence). The CDR3 nucleotides are TGTGCCAGCAGTTACTCTTCAGATACGCAGTATTTT. It yields the protein CASSYSSDTQYF.

The V gene is TRBV16, the J gene TRBJ2-1, with 7 bases identical to TRBD1. V lost 0 bases to trimming and J lost 5 bases; unmatched junction nucleotides: 4. The CDR3 sequence is 15 residues long. Germline CDR1 is KGHSY and CDR2 is FQNENV. DNA for the CDR3: TGTGCCAGCAGCCAATCGCCGACAGGGAACAATGAGCAGTTCTTC. Its translation: CASSQSPTGNNEQFF.

This sequence joins TRBV29-1 and TRBJ2-7; no reliable D call. CDR1 is SQVTM, CDR2 ANQGSEA, per germline. The CDR3 loop spans 12 amino acids. Trimming shortened V by 7 bases and J by 6 bases, and 16 bases separated the two germline ends. The CDR3 bases are TGCAGCGCGAAGGTGCTCGAAGGCGAGCAGTACTTC. Translated: CSAKVLEGEQYF.